This T cell receptor (beta chain) emerged from a study of T cells in Graves' hyperthyroidism and ophthalmopathy. This clonotype was found many times. TCR beta CDR3 sequences were amplified from RNA transcripts. The HTBI set primed first-round TCR CDR3 RT-PCR. TCRdb re-called the multiplex PCR reads through MiXCR, storing one row per CDR3 protein. The sample lists fewer than 250,000 distinct CDR3 sequences; about 25% were seen once. Germline CDR1 SGDLS, CDR2 YYNGEE. CDR3 length: 14 amino acids. V was cut by 2 bases and J by 4 bases, with 12 bases left in between. Diagnoses rested on clinical symptoms, serum thyroxine and TRAb, thyroid ultrasound and orbital computed tomography.

The rearrangement links TRBV9 to TRBJ1-2, with TRBD1 as a possible D gene (5 bases). The clonotype originates from a woman aged 35 to 49 with Graves' ophthalmopathy. Material for sequencing was blood. The CDR3: CASSVGGLGYGYTF. CDR3 coding DNA: TGTGCCAGCAGCGTTGGGGGATTGGGCTATGGCTACACCTTC.